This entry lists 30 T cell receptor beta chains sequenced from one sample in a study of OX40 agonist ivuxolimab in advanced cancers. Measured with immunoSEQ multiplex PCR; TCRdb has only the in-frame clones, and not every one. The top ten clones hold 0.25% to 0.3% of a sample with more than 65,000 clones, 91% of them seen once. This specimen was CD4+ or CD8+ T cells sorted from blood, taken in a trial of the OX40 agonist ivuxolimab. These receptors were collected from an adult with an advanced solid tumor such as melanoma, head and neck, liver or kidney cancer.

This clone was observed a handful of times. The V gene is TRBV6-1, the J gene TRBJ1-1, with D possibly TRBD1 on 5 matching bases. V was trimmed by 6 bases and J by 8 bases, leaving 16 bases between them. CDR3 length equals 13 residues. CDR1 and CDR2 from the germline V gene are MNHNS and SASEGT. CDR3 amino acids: CASRDTAEREAFF. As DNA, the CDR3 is TGTGCCAGCAGGGACACAGCAGAACGGGAAGCTTTCTTT.

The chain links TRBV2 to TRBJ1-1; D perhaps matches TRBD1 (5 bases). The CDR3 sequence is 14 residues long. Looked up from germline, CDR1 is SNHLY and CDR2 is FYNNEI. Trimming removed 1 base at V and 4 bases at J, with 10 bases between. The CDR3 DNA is TGTGCCAGCAGTGAAGTGGGGGTAGGCACTGAAGCTTTCTTT. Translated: CASSEVGVGTEAFF.

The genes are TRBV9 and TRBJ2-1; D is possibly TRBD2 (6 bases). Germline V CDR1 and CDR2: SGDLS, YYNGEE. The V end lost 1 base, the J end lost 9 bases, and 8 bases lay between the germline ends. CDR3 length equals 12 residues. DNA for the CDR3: TGTGCCAGCAGCGTACGGCGGGGTGAGCAGTTCTTC. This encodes CASSVRRGEQFF. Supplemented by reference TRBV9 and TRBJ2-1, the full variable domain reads DSGVTQTPKHLITATGQRVTLRCSPRSGDLSVYWYQQSLDQGLQFLIQYYNGEERAKGNILERFSAQQFPDLHSELNLSSLELGDSALYFCASSVRRGEQFFGPGTRLTVL.

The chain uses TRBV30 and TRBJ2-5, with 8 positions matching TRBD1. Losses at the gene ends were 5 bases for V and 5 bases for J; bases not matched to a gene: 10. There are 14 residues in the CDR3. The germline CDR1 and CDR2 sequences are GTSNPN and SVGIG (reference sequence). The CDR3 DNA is TGTGCCTGGTACAGAGCAGGGGGCGATGAGACCCAGTACTTC. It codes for CAWYRAGGDETQYF.

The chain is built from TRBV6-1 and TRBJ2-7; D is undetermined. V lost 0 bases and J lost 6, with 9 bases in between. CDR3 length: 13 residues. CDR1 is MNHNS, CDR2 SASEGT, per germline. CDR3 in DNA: TGTGCCAGCAGTGAAGCGCCGAGTGGCGAGCAGTACTTC. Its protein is CASSEAPSGEQYF.

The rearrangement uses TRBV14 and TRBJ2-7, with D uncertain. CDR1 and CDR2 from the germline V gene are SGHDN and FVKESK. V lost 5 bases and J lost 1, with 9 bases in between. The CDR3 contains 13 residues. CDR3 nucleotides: TGTGCCAGCAGCACACAACCTTCCTACGAGCAGTACTTC. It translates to CASSTQPSYEQYF. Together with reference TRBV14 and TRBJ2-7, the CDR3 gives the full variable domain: EAGVTQFPSHSVIEKGQTVTLRCDPISGHDNLYWYRRVMGKEIKFLLHFVKESKQDESGMPNNRFLAERTGGTYSTLKVQPAELEDSGVYFCASSTQPSYEQYFGPGTRLTVT.

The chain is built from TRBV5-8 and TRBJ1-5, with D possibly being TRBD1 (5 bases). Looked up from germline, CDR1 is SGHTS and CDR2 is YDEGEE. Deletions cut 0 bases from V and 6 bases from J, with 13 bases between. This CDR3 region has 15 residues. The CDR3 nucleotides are TGTGCCAGCAGCTTGGGGGGTCAGGGCCGTCAGCCCCAGCATTTT. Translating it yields CASSLGGQGRQPQHF.

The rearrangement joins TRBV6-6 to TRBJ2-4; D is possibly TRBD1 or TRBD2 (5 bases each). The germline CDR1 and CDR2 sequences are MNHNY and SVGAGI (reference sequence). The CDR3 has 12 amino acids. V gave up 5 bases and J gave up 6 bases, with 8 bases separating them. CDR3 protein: CASSTGTNIQYF. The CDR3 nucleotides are TGTGCCAGCAGTACTGGGACAAACATTCAGTACTTC.

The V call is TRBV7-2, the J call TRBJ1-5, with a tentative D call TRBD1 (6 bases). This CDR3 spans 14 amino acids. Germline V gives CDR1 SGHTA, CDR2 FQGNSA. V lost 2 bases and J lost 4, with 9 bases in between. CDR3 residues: CASSLFRGNQPQHF. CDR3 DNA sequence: TGTGCCAGCAGCTTATTCAGGGGAAATCAGCCCCAGCATTTT.

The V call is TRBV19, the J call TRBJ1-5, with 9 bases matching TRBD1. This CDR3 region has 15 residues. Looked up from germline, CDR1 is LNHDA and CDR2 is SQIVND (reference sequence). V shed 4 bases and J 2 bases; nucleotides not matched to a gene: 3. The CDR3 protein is CASSTRDRGNQPQHF. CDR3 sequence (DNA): TGTGCCAGTAGTACCCGGGACAGGGGCAATCAGCCCCAGCATTTT. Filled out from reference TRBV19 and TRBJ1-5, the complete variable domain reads DGGITQSPKYLFRKEGQNVTLSCEQNLNHDAMYWYRQDPGQGLRLIYYSQIVNDFQKGDIAEGYSVSREKKESFPLTVTSAQKNPTAFYLCASSTRDRGNQPQHFGDGTRLSIL.

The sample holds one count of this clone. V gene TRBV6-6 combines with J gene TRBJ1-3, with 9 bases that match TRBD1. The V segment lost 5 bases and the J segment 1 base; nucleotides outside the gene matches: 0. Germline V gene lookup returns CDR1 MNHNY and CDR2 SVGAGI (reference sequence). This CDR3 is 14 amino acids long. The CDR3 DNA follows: TGTGCCAGCAGTGGACAGGGGTCTGGAAACACCATATATTTT. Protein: CASSGQGSGNTIYF.

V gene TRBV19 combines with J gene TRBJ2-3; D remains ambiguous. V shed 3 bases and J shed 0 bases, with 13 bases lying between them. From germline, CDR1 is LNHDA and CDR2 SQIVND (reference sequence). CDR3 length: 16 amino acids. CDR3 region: CASSMGTISSTDTQYF. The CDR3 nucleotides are TGTGCCAGTAGTATGGGAACGATAAGTAGCACAGATACGCAGTATTTT.

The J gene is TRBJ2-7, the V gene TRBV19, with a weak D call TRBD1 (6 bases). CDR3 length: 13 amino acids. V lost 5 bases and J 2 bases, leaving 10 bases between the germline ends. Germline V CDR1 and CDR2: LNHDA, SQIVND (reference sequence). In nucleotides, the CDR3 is TGTGCCAGTAGTGCGACAGGTACCTACGAGCAGTACTTC. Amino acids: CASSATGTYEQYF. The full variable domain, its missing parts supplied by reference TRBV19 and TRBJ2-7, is DGGITQSPKYLFRKEGQNVTLSCEQNLNHDAMYWYRQDPGQGLRLIYYSQIVNDFQKGDIAEGYSVSREKKESFPLTVTSAQKNPTAFYLCASSATGTYEQYFGPGTRLTVT.

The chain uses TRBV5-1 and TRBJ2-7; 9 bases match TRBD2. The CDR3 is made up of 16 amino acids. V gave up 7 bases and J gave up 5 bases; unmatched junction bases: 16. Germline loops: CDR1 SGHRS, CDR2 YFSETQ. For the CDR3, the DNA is TGCGCCAGCGCTACCCCGGGGGCGGGAGGGATCCACGAGCAGTACTTC. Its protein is CASATPGAGGIHEQYF.

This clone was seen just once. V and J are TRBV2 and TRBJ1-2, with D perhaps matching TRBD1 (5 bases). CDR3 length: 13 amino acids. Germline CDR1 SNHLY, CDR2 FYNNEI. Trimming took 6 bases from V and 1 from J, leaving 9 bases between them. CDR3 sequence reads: CASSRDLNYGYTF. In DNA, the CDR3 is TGTGCCAGCAGCCGGGACCTTAACTATGGCTACACCTTC.

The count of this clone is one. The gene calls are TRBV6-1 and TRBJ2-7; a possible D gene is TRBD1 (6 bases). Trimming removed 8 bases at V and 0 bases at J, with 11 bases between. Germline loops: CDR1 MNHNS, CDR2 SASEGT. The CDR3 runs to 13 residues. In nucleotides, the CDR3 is TGTGCCAGCTTCCGGGACAACTCCTACGAGCAGTACTTC. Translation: CASFRDNSYEQYF.

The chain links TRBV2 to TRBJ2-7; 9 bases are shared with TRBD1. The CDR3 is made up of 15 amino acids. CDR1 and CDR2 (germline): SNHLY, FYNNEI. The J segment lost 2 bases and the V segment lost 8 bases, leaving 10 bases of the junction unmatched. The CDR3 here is CASHQTGGPAYEQYF. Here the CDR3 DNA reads TGTGCCAGCCACCAAACAGGGGGCCCTGCCTACGAGCAGTACTTC.

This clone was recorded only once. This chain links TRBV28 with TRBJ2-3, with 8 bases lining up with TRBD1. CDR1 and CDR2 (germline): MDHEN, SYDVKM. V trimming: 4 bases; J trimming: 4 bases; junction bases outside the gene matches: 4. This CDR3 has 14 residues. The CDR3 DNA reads TGTGCCAGCAGTTACCGGACAGGGTCAGATACGCAGTATTTT. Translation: CASSYRTGSDTQYF.

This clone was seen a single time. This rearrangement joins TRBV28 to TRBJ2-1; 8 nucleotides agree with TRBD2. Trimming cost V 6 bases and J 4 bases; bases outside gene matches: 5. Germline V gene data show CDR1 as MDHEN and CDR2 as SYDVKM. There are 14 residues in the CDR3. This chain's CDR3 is CASRGREGYNEQFF. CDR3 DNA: TGTGCCAGCAGGGGACGGGAGGGTTACAATGAGCAGTTCTTC.

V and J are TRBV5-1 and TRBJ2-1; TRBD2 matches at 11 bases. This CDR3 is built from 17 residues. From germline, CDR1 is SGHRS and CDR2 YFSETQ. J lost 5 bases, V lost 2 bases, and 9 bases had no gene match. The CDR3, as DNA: TGCGCCAGCAGCTTCGGGGCTAGCGGGAGGAAAAACAATGAGCAGTTCTTC. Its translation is CASSFGASGRKNNEQFF. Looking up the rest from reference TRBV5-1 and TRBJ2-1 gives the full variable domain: KAGVTQTPRYLIKTRGQQVTLSCSPISGHRSVSWYQQTPGQGLQFLFEYFSETQRNKGNFPGRFSGRQFSNSRSEMNVSTLELGDSALYLCASSFGASGRKNNEQFFGPGTRLTVL.

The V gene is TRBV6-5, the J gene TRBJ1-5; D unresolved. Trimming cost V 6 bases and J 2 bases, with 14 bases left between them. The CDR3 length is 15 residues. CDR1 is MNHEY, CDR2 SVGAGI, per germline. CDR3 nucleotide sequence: TGTGCCAGCAGCTGGACGGCGGGTGGCAATCAGCCCCAGCATTTT. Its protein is CASSWTAGGNQPQHF.

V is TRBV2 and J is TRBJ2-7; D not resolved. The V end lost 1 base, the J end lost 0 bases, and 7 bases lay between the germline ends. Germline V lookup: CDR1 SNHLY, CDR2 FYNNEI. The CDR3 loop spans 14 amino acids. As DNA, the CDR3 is TGTGCCAGCAGTGAAGTCCGGAGCTCCTACGAGCAGTACTTC. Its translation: CASSEVRSSYEQYF.

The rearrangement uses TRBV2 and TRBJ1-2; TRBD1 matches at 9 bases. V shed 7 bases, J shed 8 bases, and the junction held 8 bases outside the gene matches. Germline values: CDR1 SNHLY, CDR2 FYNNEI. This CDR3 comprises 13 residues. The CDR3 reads CASTPRDRDGYTF. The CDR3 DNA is TGTGCCAGCACCCCCCGGGACAGGGACGGCTACACCTTC.

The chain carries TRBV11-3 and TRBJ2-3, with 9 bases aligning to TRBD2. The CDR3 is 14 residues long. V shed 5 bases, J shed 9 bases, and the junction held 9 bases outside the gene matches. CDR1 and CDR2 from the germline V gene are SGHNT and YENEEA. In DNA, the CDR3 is TGTGCCAGCAGCCCCGGGACTAGCCGAAAAACGCAGTATTTT. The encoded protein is CASSPGTSRKTQYF. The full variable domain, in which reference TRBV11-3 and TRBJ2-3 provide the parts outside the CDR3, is EAGVVQSPRYKIIEKKQPVAFWCNPISGHNTLYWYLQNLGQGPELLIRYENEEAVDDSQLPKDRFSAERLKGVDSTLKIQPAELGDSAVYLCASSPGTSRKTQYFGPGTRLTVL.

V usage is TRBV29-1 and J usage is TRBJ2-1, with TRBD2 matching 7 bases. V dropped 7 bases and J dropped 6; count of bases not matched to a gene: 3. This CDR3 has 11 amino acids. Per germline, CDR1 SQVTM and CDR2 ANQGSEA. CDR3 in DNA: TGCAGCGGAGGCGGGAGCAATGAGCAGTTCTTC. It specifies CSGGGSNEQFF.

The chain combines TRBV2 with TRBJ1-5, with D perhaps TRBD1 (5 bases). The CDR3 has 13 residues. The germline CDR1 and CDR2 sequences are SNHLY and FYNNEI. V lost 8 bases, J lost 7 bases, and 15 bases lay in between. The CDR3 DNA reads TGTGCCAGCGGTTTAGTTGGGGCCCAGCCCCAGCATTTT. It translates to CASGLVGAQPQHF.

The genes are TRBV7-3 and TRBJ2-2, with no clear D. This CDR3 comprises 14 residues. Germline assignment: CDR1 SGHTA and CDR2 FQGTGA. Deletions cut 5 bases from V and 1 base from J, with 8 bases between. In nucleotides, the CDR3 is TGTGCCAGCAGCCCCGACGGGAACACCGGGGAGCTGTTTTTT. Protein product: CASSPDGNTGELFF.

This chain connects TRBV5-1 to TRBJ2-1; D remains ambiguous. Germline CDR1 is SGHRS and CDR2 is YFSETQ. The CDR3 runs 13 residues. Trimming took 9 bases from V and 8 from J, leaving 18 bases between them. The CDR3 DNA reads TGCGCCACCTCATTCCCTGACCAGGATGAGCAGTTCTTC. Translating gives CATSFPDQDEQFF.

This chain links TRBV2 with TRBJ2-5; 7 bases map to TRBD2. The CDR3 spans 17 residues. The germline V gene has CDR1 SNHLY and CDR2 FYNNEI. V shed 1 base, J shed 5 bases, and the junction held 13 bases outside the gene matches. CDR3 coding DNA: TGTGCCAGCAGTGAAGATTGGGCGGGAGTCTCGAATGAGACCCAGTACTTC. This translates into CASSEDWAGVSNETQYF.

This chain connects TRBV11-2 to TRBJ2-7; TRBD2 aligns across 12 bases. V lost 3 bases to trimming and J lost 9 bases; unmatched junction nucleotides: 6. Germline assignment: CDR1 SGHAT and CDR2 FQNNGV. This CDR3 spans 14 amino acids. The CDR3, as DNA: TGTGCCAGCAGCTTGACTAGCGGGAGCACCGGGCAGTACTTC. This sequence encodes CASSLTSGSTGQYF.